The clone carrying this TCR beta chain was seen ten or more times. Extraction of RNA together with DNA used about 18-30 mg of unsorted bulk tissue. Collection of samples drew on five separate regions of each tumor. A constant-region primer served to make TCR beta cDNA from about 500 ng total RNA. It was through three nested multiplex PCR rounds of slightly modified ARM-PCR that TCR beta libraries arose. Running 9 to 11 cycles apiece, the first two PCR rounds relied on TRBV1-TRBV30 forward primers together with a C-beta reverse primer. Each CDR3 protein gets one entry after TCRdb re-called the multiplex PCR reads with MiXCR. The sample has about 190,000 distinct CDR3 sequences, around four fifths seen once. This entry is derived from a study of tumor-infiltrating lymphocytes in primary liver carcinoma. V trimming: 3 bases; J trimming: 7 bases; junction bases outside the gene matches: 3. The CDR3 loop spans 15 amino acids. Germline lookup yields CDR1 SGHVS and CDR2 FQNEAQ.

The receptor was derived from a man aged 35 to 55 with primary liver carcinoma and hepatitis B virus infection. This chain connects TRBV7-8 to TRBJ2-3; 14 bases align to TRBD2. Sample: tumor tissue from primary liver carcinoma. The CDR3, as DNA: TGTGCCAGCAGCTTGGGACTAGCGGGAGAGAATACGCAGTATTTT. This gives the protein CASSLGLAGENTQYF.